This T cell receptor (beta chain) was sequenced during a study of T cells in Graves' hyperthyroidism and ophthalmopathy. Study observations and caveats: Expanded thyroid clonotypes (above 0.001) were mostly also found in blood. A model of 13 V-J pairs discriminated ophthalmopathy from stable hyperthyroidism.

From RNA transcripts, TCR beta CDR3 regions were amplified. A set of HTBI primers served as the primers for a first-round RT-PCR of the TCR CDR3. TCRdb fed the multiplex PCR reads into MiXCR, producing one record per CDR3 protein. In the table there are roughly 510,000 distinct CDR3 sequences, 40% to 50% of which are singletons. The CDR3 is 16 amino acids. The germline gives CDR1 SGHVS, CDR2 FNYEAQ. J was trimmed by 7 bases and V by 4 bases; bases with no gene match: 14. Patients were excluded for uncontrolled infection, other autoimmune disease, pregnancy or lactation. As for this clonotype: Its antigen is undetermined.

The J gene is TRBJ2-5, the V gene TRBV7-6; 8 nucleotides match TRBD1. This sequence was found in an adult woman with Graves' disease, either hyperthyroidism or ophthalmopathy (not recorded which). The sequencing sample was made of peripheral blood or thyroid tissue (not recorded which). Here the CDR3 reads CASSSATGERILTQYF. The CDR3 DNA reads as TGTGCCAGCAGCTCTGCGACAGGGGAGCGCATATTGACCCAGTACTTC.